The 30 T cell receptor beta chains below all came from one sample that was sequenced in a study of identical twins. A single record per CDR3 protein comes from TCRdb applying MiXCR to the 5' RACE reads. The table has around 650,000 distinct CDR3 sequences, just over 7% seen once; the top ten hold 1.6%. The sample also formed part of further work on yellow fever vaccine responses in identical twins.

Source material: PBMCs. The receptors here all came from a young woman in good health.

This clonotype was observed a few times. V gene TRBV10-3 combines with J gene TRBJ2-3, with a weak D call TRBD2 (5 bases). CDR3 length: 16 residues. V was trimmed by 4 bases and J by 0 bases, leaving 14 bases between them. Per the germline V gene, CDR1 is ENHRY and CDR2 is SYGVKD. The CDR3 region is CAISVGVAFSTDTQYF. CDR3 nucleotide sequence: TGTGCCATCAGTGTAGGAGTAGCGTTCAGCACAGATACGCAGTATTTT.

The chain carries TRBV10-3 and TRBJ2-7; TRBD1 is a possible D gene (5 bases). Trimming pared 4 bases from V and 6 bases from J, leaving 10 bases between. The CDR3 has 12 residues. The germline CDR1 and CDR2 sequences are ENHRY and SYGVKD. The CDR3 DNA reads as TGTGCCATCAGTGGAACAGGTACCGAGCAGTACGTC. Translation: CAISGTGTEQYV.

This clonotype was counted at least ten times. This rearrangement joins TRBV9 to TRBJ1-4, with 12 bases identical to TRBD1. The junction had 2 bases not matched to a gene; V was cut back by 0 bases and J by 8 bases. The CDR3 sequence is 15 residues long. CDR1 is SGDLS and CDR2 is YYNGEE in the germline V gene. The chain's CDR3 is CASSVGDRGREKLFF. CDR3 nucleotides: TGTGCCAGCAGCGTAGGGGACAGGGGGCGAGAAAAACTGTTTTTT.

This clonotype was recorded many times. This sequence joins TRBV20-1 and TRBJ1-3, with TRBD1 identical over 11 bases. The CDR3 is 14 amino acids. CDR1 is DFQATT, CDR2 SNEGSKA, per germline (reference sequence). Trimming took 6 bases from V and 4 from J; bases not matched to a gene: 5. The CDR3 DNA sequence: TGCAGTGCCGGACAGGGGGCGCGGGGAAACACCATATATTTT. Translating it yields CSAGQGARGNTIYF.

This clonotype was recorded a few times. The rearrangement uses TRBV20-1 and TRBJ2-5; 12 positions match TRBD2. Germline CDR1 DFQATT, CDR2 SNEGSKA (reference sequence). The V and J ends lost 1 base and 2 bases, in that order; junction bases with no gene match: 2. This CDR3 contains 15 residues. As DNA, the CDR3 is TGCAGTGCTAGAGTGCTAGCGGGAGGGCAAGAGACCCAGTACTTC. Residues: CSARVLAGGQETQYF.

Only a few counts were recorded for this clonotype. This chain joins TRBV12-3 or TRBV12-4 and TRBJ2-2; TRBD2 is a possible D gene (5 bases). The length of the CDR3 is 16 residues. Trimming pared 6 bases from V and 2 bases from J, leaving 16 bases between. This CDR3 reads CASSSIPLANTGELFF. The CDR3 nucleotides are TGTGCCAGCAGCTCCATCCCCCTAGCCAACACCGGGGAGCTGTTTTTT.

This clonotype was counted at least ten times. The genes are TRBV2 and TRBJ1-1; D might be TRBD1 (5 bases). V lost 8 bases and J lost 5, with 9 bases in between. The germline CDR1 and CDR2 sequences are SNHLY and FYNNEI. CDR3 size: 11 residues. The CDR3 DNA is TGTGCCAGCGGGGGGGTAACTGAAGCTTTCTTT. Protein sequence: CASGGVTEAFF.

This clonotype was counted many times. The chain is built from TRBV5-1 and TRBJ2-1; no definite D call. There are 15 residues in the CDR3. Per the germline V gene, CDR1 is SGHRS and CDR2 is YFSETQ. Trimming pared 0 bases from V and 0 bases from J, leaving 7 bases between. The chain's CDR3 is CASSLEPGSYNEQFF. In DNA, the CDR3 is TGCGCCAGCAGCTTGGAACCTGGCTCCTACAATGAGCAGTTCTTC.

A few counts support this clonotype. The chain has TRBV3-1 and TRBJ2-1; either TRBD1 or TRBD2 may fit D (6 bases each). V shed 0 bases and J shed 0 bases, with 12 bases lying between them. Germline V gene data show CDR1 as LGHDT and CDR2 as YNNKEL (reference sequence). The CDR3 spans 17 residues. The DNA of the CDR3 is TGTGCCAGCAGCCAAGACTTAGCGGACAGCTCCTACAATGAGCAGTTCTTC. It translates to CASSQDLADSSYNEQFF.

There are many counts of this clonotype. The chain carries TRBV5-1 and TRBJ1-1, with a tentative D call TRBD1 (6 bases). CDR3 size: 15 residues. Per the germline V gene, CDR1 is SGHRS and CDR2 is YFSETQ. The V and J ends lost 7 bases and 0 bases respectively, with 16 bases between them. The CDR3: CASLNPEGVNTEAFF. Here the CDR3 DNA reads TGCGCCAGCCTAAACCCTGAGGGGGTGAACACTGAAGCTTTCTTT.

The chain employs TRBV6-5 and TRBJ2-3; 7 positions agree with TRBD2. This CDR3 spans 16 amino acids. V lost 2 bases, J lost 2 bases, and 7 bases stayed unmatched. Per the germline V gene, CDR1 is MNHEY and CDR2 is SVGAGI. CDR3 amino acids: CASSYSLAVATDTQYF. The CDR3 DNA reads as TGTGCCAGCAGTTACAGTCTAGCGGTCGCCACAGATACGCAGTATTTT.

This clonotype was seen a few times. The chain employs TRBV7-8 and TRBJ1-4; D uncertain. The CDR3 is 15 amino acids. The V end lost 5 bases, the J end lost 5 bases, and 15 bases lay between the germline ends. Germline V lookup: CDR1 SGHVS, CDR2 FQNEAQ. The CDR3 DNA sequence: TGTGCCAGCAGCGCCCGGGATTTGGGGAATGAAAAACTGTTTTTT. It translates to CASSARDLGNEKLFF.

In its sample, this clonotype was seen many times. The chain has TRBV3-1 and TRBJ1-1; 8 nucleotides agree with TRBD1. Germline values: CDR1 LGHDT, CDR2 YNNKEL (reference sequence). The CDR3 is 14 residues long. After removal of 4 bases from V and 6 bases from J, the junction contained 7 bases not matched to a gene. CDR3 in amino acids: CASSPTGGVAEAFF. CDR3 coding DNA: TGTGCCAGCAGCCCCACAGGGGGGGTAGCTGAAGCTTTCTTT.

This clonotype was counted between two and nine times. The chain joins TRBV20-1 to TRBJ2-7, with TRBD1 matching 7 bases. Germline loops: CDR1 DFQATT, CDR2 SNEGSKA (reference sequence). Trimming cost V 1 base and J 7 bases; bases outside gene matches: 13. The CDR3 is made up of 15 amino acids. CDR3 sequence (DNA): TGCAGTGCTAGAGTACGAAGGGAACAGGGGTATGAGCAGTACTTC. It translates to CSARVRREQGYEQYF.

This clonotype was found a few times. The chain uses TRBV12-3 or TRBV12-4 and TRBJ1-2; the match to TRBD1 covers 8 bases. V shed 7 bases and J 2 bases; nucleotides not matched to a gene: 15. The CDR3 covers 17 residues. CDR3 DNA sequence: TGTGCCAGCAAACCGGGGGGACAGGAGGTTCTCAACTATGGCTACACCTTC. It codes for CASKPGGQEVLNYGYTF.

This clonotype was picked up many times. CDR3 amino acids: CSATEVGYTDTQYF. The CDR3 DNA sequence: TGCAGTGCTACTGAGGTCGGCTACACAGATACGCAGTATTTT. This chain connects TRBV20-1 to TRBJ2-3; D gene ambiguous. CDR1 DFQATT and CDR2 SNEGSKA come from the germline V gene (reference sequence). Trimming took off 4 bases at V and 2 bases at J, with 13 bases between the two ends. The CDR3 is 14 residues long.

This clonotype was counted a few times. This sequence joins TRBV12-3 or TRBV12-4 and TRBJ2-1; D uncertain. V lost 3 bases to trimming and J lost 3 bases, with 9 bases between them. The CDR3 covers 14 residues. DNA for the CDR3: TGTGCCAGCAGTTTCGTTCAGCGCTACAATGAGCAGTTCTTC. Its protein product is CASSFVQRYNEQFF.

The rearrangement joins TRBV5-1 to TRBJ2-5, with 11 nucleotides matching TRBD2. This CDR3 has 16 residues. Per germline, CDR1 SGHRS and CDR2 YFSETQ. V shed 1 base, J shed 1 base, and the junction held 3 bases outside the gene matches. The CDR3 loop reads CASSLQGLAVQETQYF. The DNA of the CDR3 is TGCGCCAGCAGCTTGCAGGGACTAGCGGTCCAAGAGACCCAGTACTTC.

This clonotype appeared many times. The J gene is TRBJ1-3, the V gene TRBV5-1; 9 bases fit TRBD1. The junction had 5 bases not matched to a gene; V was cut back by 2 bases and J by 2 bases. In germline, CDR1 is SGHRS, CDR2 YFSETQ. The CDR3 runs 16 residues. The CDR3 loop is CASSFGTGLTGNTIYF. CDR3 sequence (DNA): TGCGCCAGCAGCTTCGGGACAGGGTTGACTGGAAACACCATATATTTT.

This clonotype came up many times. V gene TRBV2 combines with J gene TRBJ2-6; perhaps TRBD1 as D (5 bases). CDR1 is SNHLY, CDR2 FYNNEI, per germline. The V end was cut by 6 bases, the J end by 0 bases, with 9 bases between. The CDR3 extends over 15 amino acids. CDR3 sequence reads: CASSATDSGANVLTF. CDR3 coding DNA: TGTGCCAGCAGCGCGACAGACTCTGGGGCCAACGTCCTGACTTTC.

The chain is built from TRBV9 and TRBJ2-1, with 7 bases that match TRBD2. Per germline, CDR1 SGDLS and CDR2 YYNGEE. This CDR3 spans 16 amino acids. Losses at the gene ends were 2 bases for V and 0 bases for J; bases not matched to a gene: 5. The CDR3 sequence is CASSVFGGSSYNEQFF. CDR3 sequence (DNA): TGTGCCAGCAGCGTTTTCGGCGGGAGCTCCTACAATGAGCAGTTCTTC.

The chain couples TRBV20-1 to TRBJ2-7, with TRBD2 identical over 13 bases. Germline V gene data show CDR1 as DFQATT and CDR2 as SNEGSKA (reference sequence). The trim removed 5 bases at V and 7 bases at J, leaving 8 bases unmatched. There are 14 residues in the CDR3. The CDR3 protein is CSAEILAGGGEQYF. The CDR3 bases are TGCAGTGCTGAGATACTAGCGGGAGGGGGAGAGCAGTACTTC.

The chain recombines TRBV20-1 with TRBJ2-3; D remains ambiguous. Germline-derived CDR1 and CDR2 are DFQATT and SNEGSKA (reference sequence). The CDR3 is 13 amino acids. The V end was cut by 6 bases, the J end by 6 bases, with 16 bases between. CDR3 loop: CSASTAGRDTQYF. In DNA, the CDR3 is TGCAGTGCCTCAACGGCAGGCCGTGATACGCAGTATTTT.

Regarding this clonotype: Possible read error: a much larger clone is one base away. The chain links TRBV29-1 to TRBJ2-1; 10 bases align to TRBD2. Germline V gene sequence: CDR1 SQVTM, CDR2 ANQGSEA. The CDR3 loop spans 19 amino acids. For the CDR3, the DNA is TGCGGCGTTGAAGGAGTGAATAGCGGGGGGACAGACTCCTACAATGAGCAGTTCTTC. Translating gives CGVEGVNSGGTDSYNEQFF.

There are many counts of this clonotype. CDR3 sequence (DNA): TGTGCCAGCAGTTCGACCCCCTACAGGGGGGCGAACACTGAAGCTTTCTTT. Translating gives CASSSTPYRGANTEAFF. V gene TRBV12-3 or TRBV12-4 combines with J gene TRBJ1-1, with 8 bases matching TRBD1. This CDR3 is 17 amino acids long. V was clipped by 4 bases and J by 1 base; unmatched bases: 11.

CDR3 nucleotide sequence: TGTGCCAGCAGCTTAGATTCGGTTGCTGAAGCTTTCTTT. It codes for CASSLDSVAEAFF. The genes are TRBV7-9 and TRBJ1-1, with unresolved D. Germline lookup yields CDR1 SEHNR and CDR2 FQNEAQ (reference sequence). V was shortened by 1 base and J by 6 bases, with 9 bases between the two germline ends. This CDR3 region has 13 residues. Full variable domain (missing parts from reference TRBV7-9 and TRBJ1-1): DTGVSQNPRHKITKRGQNVTFRCDPISEHNRLYWYRQTLGQGPEFLTYFQNEAQLEKSRLLSDRFSAERPKGSFSTLEIQRTEQGDSAMYLCASSLDSVAEAFFGQGTRLTVV.

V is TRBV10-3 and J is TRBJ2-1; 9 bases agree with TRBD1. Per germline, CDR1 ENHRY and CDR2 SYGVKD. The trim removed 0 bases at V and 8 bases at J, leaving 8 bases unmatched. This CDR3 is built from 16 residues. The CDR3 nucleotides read TGTGCCATCAGTGAGTCTGCCGGGACAGGGTTTTATGAGCAGTTCTTC. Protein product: CAISESAGTGFYEQFF.

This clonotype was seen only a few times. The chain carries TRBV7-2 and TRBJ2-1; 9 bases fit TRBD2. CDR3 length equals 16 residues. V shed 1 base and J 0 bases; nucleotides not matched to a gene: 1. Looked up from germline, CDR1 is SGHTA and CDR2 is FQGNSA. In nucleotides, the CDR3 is TGTGCCAGCAGCTTAGAAGCGGGAGGCTCCTACAATGAGCAGTTCTTC. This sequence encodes CASSLEAGGSYNEQFF.

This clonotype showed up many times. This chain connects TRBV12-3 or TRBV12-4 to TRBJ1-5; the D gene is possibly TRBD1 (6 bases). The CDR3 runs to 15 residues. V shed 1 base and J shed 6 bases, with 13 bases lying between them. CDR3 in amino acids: CASSLDRVGGQPQHF. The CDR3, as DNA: TGTGCCAGCAGTTTAGACAGGGTGGGAGGTCAGCCCCAGCATTTT.

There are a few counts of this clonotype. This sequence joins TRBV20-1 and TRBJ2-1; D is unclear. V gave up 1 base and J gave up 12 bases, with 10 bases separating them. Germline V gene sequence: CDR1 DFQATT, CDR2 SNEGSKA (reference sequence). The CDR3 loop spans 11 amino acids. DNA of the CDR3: TGCAGTGCTAGAGGACCTTCTGGGCAGTTCTTC. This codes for CSARGPSGQFF.